This T cell receptor (beta chain) derives from a study of cytomegalovirus exposure and HLA in healthy donors. Across the study: Genotyping of 430 or so donors showed that 65% to 90% belonged to the Caucasian-associated ancestry cluster. The study, taken as a whole, reports: Later analysis identified about 17,000 TCR beta sequences associated with HLA alleles, using a false discovery rate threshold of 0.05. A later analysis reportedly identified an Asian-associated ancestry cluster as carrying fewer N-insertions than the 666-donor mean.

This clone was picked up a small number of times. Its antigen is unknown. The PCR had 60 Vbeta and 13 Jbeta primers. Sequencing used immunoSEQ multiplex PCR; TCRdb keeps in-frame clones, though not all of them. The sample yields 170,000 or so clones, over 70% seen once. This TCR derives from a woman aged 45-60 years in good health and CMV-seropositive. Sequenced material: PBMCs.

This CDR3 reads CAWSRGEGPIETQYF. In nucleotides, the CDR3 is TGTGCCTGGAGTAGGGGGGAGGGCCCGATTGAGACCCAGTACTTC. The chain employs TRBV30 and TRBJ2-5, with D maybe TRBD2 (7 bases). Trimming shortened V by 2 bases and J by 5 bases, and 18 bases separated the two germline ends. The V gene's germline CDR1 is GTSNPN and CDR2 SVGIG (reference sequence). The CDR3 runs to 15 residues.